This T cell receptor beta chain was captured by sequencing in a study of identifying expanded T cells in peripheral blood (dated 2019 in TCRdb). For context, the study as a whole: Four technical replicates, made by sequencing separate aliquots from the same pool of genomic DNA, were compared pairwise.

Broad study findings and their caveats: Between technical replicates the binomial model flagged 0.9 to 1.5 differentially abundant clones, whereas over two weeks the binomial model flagged about 16.4 and over approximately 4 weeks around 20. Both the number of clones called differentially abundant and the false-positive rate were significantly reduced by the beta-binomial model across all healthy-donor time intervals. The authors expected that biological variance in healthy repertoires might rise further over much longer intervals, such as months to years. Variance in clone template counts between two-week samples significantly increased with total template count across all healthy donors.

The immunoSEQ Assay, which relies on bias-controlled multiplex PCR amplification of genomic DNA, was used to profile TCRbeta CDR3 regions. The original methods were these. To quantify the absolute abundance of each unique TCRbeta CDR3 region, the sequences were collapsed and filtered. Differential abundance was tested with two models: a binomial (Fisher-equivalent) model and a beta-binomial model that adds time-dependent variance fitted from healthy donors. Clones with fewer than 5 combined templates were removed, and differential abundance was called for clones with a Benjamini-Hochberg FDR below 0.01. The form v = (b*log(k)+a)^2 was used to model beta-binomial variance as a function of total template count across the two samples. TCRdb mirrors the immuneACCESS table, restricted to in-frame sequences. Some clones are absent from its copies; in checked studies, under half trace to an unresolved V gene, and the reason for the others is unknown. The V and J calls and clone size come from that table; D and trimming were worked out from the DNA. Within this sample are around 94,000 clones, with 80% to 90% of them counted one time only. Around 4.5% of the sample rests with the top ten.

No immune events such as infections were documented for the healthy donors during the collection period. Healthy-donor blood repertoires served as a training cohort to calibrate time-dependent variance in a beta-binomial model of T-cell clone differential abundance. There were roughly 10 healthy donors in the training cohort, of whom 3 were female and 7 were male. Donor ages ranged from 29 to 64 years, with an average of about 41 years. Obtained from a commercial supplier, whole blood was collected from each healthy donor at three time points set two to three weeks apart. Genomic DNA was extracted from unsorted whole blood for immunosequencing. The sample holds a few counts of this clone. The antigen it recognizes is unknown. No qualities accompany the bases; no much larger clone lies one base away. V gives up 2 bases and J gives up 0 bases, and the segment between their germline ends measures 4 bases. From the cysteine up to the phenylalanine, the CDR3 has a length of 13 residues. Left in the record is the CDR3 DNA by itself, 39 bases read in frame from the first base. The germline V gene gives CDR1 as MNHEY and CDR2 as SVGAGI.

The sequenced material came from blood. This chain joins TRBV6-5 to TRBJ1-1, with the identity of the D gene unclear. This TCR came from a person aged 18 to 75 in good health. The CDR3 sequence is CASSYRVNTEAFF. The DNA sequence is TGTGCCAGCAGTTACAGGGTGAACACTGAAGCTTTCTTT.